The entry that follows covers one T cell receptor (beta chain) sequence. The data belong to a study of human T cells and chemical hapten exposure. In the study overall: While the roughly 22-week study was under way, patients received diphenylcyclopropenone on the scalp every week.

The time point is: patch test 3, about 24 weeks after DPC sensitization. The treatment denotes: therapeutic diphenylcyclopropenone sensitization with weekly scalp DPC. In the library, unique molecular identifiers were attached to individual cDNA molecules. TCRdb itself ran the RACE reads through MiXCR, one entry per CDR3 protein. The sample holds about 190,000 distinct CDR3 sequences, about 22% seen once. The TCR comes from a middle-aged woman with alopecia areata. Some clones in this sample may be carry-over from other donors' samples. The sample was whole blood, taken in connection with sensitization to the hapten diphenylcyclopropenone (DPC).

The CDR3 sequence is CASSQTGNSGNTIYF. The CDR3 nucleotides are TGCGCCAGCAGCCAAACAGGGAACTCTGGAAACACCATATATTTT. The rearrangement uses TRBV4-1 and TRBJ1-3; perhaps TRBD1 as D (6 bases). Germline-derived CDR1 and CDR2 are MGHRA and YSYEKL. This CDR3 region has 15 residues. With 2 bases removed from V and 0 bases from J, the gap between germline ends came to 8 bases.